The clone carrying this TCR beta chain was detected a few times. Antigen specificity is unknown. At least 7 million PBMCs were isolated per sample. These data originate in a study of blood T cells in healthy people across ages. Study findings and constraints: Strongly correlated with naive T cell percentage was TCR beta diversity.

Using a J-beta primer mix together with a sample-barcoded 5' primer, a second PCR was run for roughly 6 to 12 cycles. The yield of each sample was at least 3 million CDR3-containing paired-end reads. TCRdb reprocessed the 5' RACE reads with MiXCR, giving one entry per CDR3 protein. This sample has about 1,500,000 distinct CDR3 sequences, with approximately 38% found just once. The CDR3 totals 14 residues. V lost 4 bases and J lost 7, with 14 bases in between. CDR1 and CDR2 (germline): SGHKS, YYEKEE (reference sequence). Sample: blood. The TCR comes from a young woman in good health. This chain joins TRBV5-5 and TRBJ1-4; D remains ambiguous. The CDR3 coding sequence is TGTGCCAGCAGCCCGCCTGGGCTGAGTGAAAAACTGTTTTTT. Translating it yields CASSPPGLSEKLFF.